This is a list of T cell receptor beta chains from one sample in a study of breast tumors, draining lymph nodes, adjacent tissues. TCRdb passed the multiplex PCR reads through MiXCR, listing each CDR3 protein once. The sample records around 250,000 distinct CDR3 sequences, less than 40% being singletons. Sequencing used axillary lymph node tissue. The source of these receptors is a female donor with breast cancer. Some clones in this sample may be carry-over from other donors' samples. The CDR3 runs from the conserved cysteine through the conserved F or W. The D gene is left open where the match is weak. Size is omitted from some rows. Given values are once, few, many or a class for expanded clones.

CDR3aa: CASSLVAGSNYGYTF; CDR3nt: TGTGCCAGCAGCTTGGTTGCAGGCAGTAACTATGGCTACACCTTC; abundance: many; j_gene: TRBJ1-2; v_gene: TRBV5-6; d_gene: -
CDR3aa: CATSDSGQGGIDTQYF; CDR3nt: TGTGCCACCAGTGATTCCGGACAAGGGGGCATAGATACGCAGTATTTT; abundance: many; j_gene: TRBJ2-3; v_gene: TRBV24-1; d_gene: TRBD1
CDR3aa: CASSLPLGGNGELFF; CDR3nt: TGCGCCAGCAGCTTGCCTCTAGGGGGCAACGGGGAGCTGTTTTTT; abundance: many; j_gene: TRBJ2-2; v_gene: TRBV5-1; d_gene: TRBD1
CDR3aa: CASSVAGGTQYF; CDR3nt: TGTGCCAGCAGCGTAGCGGGGGGAACGCAGTATTTT; abundance: -; j_gene: TRBJ2-3; v_gene: TRBV9; d_gene: TRBD2
CDR3aa: CASRREGDTGELFF; CDR3nt: TGTGCCAGCAGACGGGAAGGGGACACCGGGGAGCTGTTTTTT; abundance: many; j_gene: TRBJ2-2; v_gene: TRBV6-5; d_gene: -
CDR3aa: CSARDVAGGETQYFGEKLFF; CDR3nt: -; abundance: -; j_gene: TRBJ1-4; v_gene: TRBV20-1; d_gene: -
CDR3aa: CASSLDAGDQPQHF; CDR3nt: TGTGCCAGCAGCTTAGACGCGGGTGATCAGCCCCAGCATTTT; abundance: many; j_gene: TRBJ1-5; v_gene: TRBV7-9; d_gene: -
CDR3aa: CASSEGFSYEQYF; CDR3nt: TGTGCCAGCAGTGAAGGGTTCTCCTACGAGCAGTACTTC; abundance: -; j_gene: TRBJ2-7; v_gene: TRBV6-1; d_gene: -
CDR3aa: CASSLDRTASYNEQFF; CDR3nt: TGCGCCAGCAGCTTGGACCGGACAGCCTCCTACAATGAGCAGTTCTTC; abundance: many; j_gene: TRBJ2-1; v_gene: TRBV5-1; d_gene: -
CDR3aa: CSASRRGGLYEQFF; CDR3nt: TGCAGTGCTAGTAGGCGGGGGGGCCTTTATGAGCAGTTCTTC; abundance: many; j_gene: TRBJ2-1; v_gene: TRBV20-1; d_gene: TRBD2
CDR3aa: CASSSGWTGKVYEQYF; CDR3nt: TGTGCCAGCAGTTCCGGCTGGACAGGAAAGGTGTACGAGCAGTACTTC; abundance: few; j_gene: TRBJ2-7; v_gene: TRBV27; d_gene: TRBD1
CDR3aa: CASSSGGPTNEKLFF; CDR3nt: TGCGCCAGCAGCTCGGGGGGTCCAACTAATGAAAAACTGTTTTTT; abundance: -; j_gene: TRBJ1-4; v_gene: TRBV5-1; d_gene: -
CDR3aa: CASNPVGAGQPQHF; CDR3nt: TGTGCCAGCAACCCTGTGGGGGCTGGGCAGCCCCAGCATTTT; abundance: -; j_gene: TRBJ1-5; v_gene: TRBV25-1; d_gene: -
CDR3aa: CANSYESPGRIATNEKLFF; CDR3nt: TGTGCCAACAGTTACGAATCACCGGGACGGATCGCAACTAATGAAAAACTGTTTTTT; abundance: -; j_gene: TRBJ1-4; v_gene: TRBV6-5; d_gene: -
CDR3aa: CASSLLGTTNEKLFF; CDR3nt: TGTGCCAGCAGCCTACTCGGGACAACTAATGAAAAACTGTTTTTT; abundance: many; j_gene: TRBJ1-4; v_gene: TRBV2; d_gene: -
CDR3aa: CASSPTRVSTDTQYF; CDR3nt: TGTGCCAGCAGCCCCACTAGGGTGAGCACAGATACGCAGTATTTT; abundance: many; j_gene: TRBJ2-3; v_gene: TRBV7-9; d_gene: -
CDR3aa: CASKPSPLNEETQYF; CDR3nt: TGCGCCAGCAAACCAAGTCCCCTAAACGAAGAGACCCAGTACTTC; abundance: many; j_gene: TRBJ2-5; v_gene: TRBV4-1; d_gene: -
CDR3aa: CATLLSGTGNYGYTF; CDR3nt: TGTGCCACCCTGCTCTCCGGGACAGGAAACTATGGCTACACCTTC; abundance: many; j_gene: TRBJ1-2; v_gene: TRBV19; d_gene: TRBD1
CDR3aa: CASSYATGGRVYEQYF; CDR3nt: TGTGCCAGCAGTTACGCGACAGGGGGCCGGGTTTACGAGCAGTACTTC; abundance: -; j_gene: TRBJ2-7; v_gene: TRBV6-2/TRBV6-3; d_gene: TRBD1
CDR3aa: CASSVGTSPIESEQFF; CDR3nt: TGTGCCAGCAGCGTTGGGACTAGCCCCATTGAAAGTGAGCAGTTCTTC; abundance: many; j_gene: TRBJ2-1; v_gene: TRBV9; d_gene: TRBD2
CDR3aa: CASSYGLAEQYF; CDR3nt: TGTGCCAGCAGCTATGGACTAGCCGAGCAGTACTTC; abundance: many; j_gene: TRBJ2-7; v_gene: TRBV7-9; d_gene: TRBD2
CDR3aa: CASRRKDQEAQLF; CDR3nt: TGTGCCAGCAGGAGGAAGGATCAAGAGGCCCAGCTCTTT; abundance: -; j_gene: TRBJ2-5; v_gene: TRBV7-2; d_gene: -
CDR3aa: CASSPLVRTAYSGANVLTF; CDR3nt: TGTGCCAGCAGCCCTCTCGTAAGGACAGCTTACTCTGGGGCCAACGTCCTGACTTTC; abundance: many; j_gene: TRBJ2-6; v_gene: TRBV11-2; d_gene: -
CDR3aa: CASSPQSAGGPEYF; CDR3nt: TGTGCCAGCAGCCCTCAGTCGGCGGGAGGTCCCGAGTATTTT; abundance: many; j_gene: TRBJ2-3; v_gene: TRBV11-3; d_gene: TRBD2
CDR3aa: CATRTEQGNSNQPQHF; CDR3nt: TGTGCCACCAGGACCGAACAGGGAAATAGCAATCAGCCCCAGCATTTT; abundance: once; j_gene: TRBJ1-5; v_gene: TRBV24-1; d_gene: -
CDR3aa: CAGGTSANTGELFF; CDR3nt: TGCGCCGGGGGGACTAGCGCTAACACCGGGGAGCTGTTTTTT; abundance: many; j_gene: TRBJ2-2; v_gene: TRBV10-2; d_gene: TRBD2
CDR3aa: CASSLLSYNSPLHF; CDR3nt: TGTGCCAGCAGTTTGTTATCCTATAATTCACCCCTCCACTTT; abundance: many; j_gene: TRBJ1-6; v_gene: TRBV6-5; d_gene: -
CDR3aa: CASVAGTQYF; CDR3nt: TGTGCCAGCGTAGCCGGGACCCAGTACTTC; abundance: once; j_gene: TRBJ2-5; v_gene: TRBV19; d_gene: -
CDR3aa: CASSQEAVGMNQPQHF; CDR3nt: TGTGCCAGCAGCCAAGAAGCGGTCGGGATGAATCAGCCCCAGCATTTT; abundance: many; j_gene: TRBJ1-5; v_gene: TRBV4-2; d_gene: -
CDR3aa: CASSYSPEGHGYTF; CDR3nt: TGTGCCAGCAGTTACTCACCAGAGGGCCATGGCTACACCTTC; abundance: few; j_gene: TRBJ1-2; v_gene: TRBV6-5; d_gene: -
CDR3aa: CAIHPKGLAPNNEQFF; CDR3nt: TGTGCCATCCATCCAAAGGGACTAGCGCCTAACAATGAGCAGTTCTTC; abundance: -; j_gene: TRBJ2-1; v_gene: TRBV24-1; d_gene: TRBD2
CDR3aa: CASSVFDGGNQPQHF; CDR3nt: TGTGCCAGCAGCGTCTTCGACGGTGGGAATCAGCCCCAGCATTTT; abundance: many; j_gene: TRBJ1-5; v_gene: TRBV9; d_gene: -
CDR3aa: CASSDEAEYNPPLHF; CDR3nt: TGTGCCAGCAGTGATGAGGCGGAATATAATCCACCCCTCCACTTT; abundance: -; j_gene: TRBJ1-6; v_gene: TRBV2; d_gene: -
CDR3aa: CASSLAGRTKTYEQYF; CDR3nt: TGTGCCAGCAGCTTGGCAGGACGGACGAAAACCTACGAGCAGTACTTC; abundance: many; j_gene: TRBJ2-7; v_gene: TRBV5-8; d_gene: -
CDR3aa: CSARQIGTAGGDTDTQYF; CDR3nt: TGCAGTGCTAGACAGATCGGGACGGCGGGGGGGGACACAGATACGCAGTATTTT; abundance: many; j_gene: TRBJ2-3; v_gene: TRBV20-1; d_gene: TRBD2
CDR3aa: CSAESNRDEQYF; CDR3nt: TGCAGTGCCGAAAGTAACCGTGATGAGCAGTATTTT; abundance: -; j_gene: TRBJ2-3; v_gene: TRBV20-1; d_gene: -
CDR3aa: CATSTNSTDTQYF; CDR3nt: TGTGCCACCAGTACGAACAGCACAGATACGCAGTATTTT; abundance: -; j_gene: TRBJ2-3; v_gene: TRBV24-1; d_gene: -
CDR3aa: CASSRLGGPDTQYF; CDR3nt: TGTGCCAGCAGCCGCCTGGGGGGTCCAGATACGCAGTATTTT; abundance: many; j_gene: TRBJ2-3; v_gene: TRBV9; d_gene: -
CDR3aa: CATKRGLAGGGEQFF; CDR3nt: TGTGCCACCAAAAGAGGGCTAGCGGGGGGCGGGGAGCAGTTCTTC; abundance: -; j_gene: TRBJ2-1; v_gene: TRBV6-5; d_gene: TRBD2
CDR3aa: CATSDYGWSKKQFF; CDR3nt: TGTGCCACCAGTGATTACGGGTGGTCTAAGAAGCAGTTCTTC; abundance: -; j_gene: TRBJ2-1; v_gene: TRBV24-1; d_gene: -